This T cell receptor (beta chain) was identified in a study of CD8+CD57+ T cells in acquired aplastic anemia. For the study at large: Sorted CD4+ plus CD8+ cells gave DNA averaging roughly 3 ug. Healthy donors gave 10 million or so reads on average for CD4+ cells.

Findings of the study overall: Found in both controls and patients were twenty-nine CD8+ CDR3 sequences. Patient and control CD8+ Simpson's diversity was not significantly different.

Profiling that covered TCR beta VDJ and CDR3 relied on genomic DNA as its template. TCRdb redid the calling of the reads with MiXCR, one entry per CDR3 protein. The repertoire has some 170,000 distinct CDR3 sequences, roughly 40% of them found once; the top ten carry 1.1%. CDR3 length: 14 amino acids. Germline V gene sequence: CDR1 SQVTM, CDR2 ANQGSEA. Trimming took off 0 bases at V and 4 bases at J, with 12 bases between the two ends. As concerns this clonotype: The antigen is not known.

Sequencing was carried out using sorted CD4+, CD8+, or CD8+CD57+ T cells (not recorded which) from PBMCs. This chain uses TRBV29-1 with TRBJ1-2; D gene unclear. The origin of this receptor is a human donor in good health. CDR3 region: CSVEDERNIYGYTF. DNA of the CDR3: TGCAGCGTTGAAGATGAGCGGAACATCTATGGCTACACCTTC.